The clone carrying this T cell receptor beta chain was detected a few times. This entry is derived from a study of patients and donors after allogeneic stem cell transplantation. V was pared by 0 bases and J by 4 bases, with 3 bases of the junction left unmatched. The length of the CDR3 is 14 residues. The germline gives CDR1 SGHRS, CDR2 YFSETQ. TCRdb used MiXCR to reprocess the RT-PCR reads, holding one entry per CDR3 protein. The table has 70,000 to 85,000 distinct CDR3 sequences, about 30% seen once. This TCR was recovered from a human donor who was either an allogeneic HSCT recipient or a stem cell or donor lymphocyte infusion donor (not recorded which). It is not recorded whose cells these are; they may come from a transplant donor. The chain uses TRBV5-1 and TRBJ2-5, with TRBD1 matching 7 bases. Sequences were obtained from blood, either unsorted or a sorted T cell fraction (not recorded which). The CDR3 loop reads CASSLEGAGETQYF. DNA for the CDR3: TGCGCCAGCAGCTTGGAGGGGGCAGGAGAGACCCAGTACTTC.